These T cell receptor beta chains were read from a single sample in a study of blood T cell repertoires in COVID-19. Clones were read by immunoSEQ multiplex PCR, and TCRdb kept only the in-frame ones, dropping some. The profile shows more than 95,000 clones, about 90% of them singletons. Sequenced sample: peripheral blood. The receptor source for this set is a human donor in a cohort sampled during active COVID-19. The CDR3 runs from the conserved cysteine through the conserved F or W. Fields, in order: clone size, D gene, J gene, V gene, CDR3 DNA, CDR3 protein. The D gene is left open where the match is weak. Not every row has a clone size; where given, it reads once, few, many or a size class.

size: -; D: -; J: TRBJ1-2; V: TRBV19; DNA: TGTGCCAGTAGTAAGCCGGGACATAACTCCTATGGCTACACCTTC; CDR3: CASSKPGHNSYGYTF
size: -; D: -; J: TRBJ2-3; V: TRBV9; DNA: TGTGCCAGCAGCGTAGCGGGGTTGGATACGCAGTATTTT; CDR3: CASSVAGLDTQYF
size: -; D: TRBD1; J: TRBJ1-1; V: TRBV6-5; DNA: TGTGCCAGCAGGGTCGACAGGGCGGGGAACACTGAAGCTTTCTTT; CDR3: CASRVDRAGNTEAFF
size: once; D: TRBD1; J: TRBJ1-1; V: TRBV5-1; DNA: TGCGCCAGCAGCCGTCGACAGGGGACCCCTGAAGCTTTCTTT; CDR3: CASSRRQGTPEAFF
size: -; D: -; J: TRBJ1-4; V: TRBV6-4; DNA: TGTGCCAGGAGGAGGGGAACTAATGAAAAACTGTTTTTT; CDR3: CARRRGTNEKLFF
size: -; D: TRBD1; J: TRBJ1-1; V: TRBV5-3; DNA: TGTGCCAGAAGCTCGGACAGGGCTGTTCGTGGAGCTTTCTTT; CDR3: CARSSDRAVRGAFF
size: once; D: -; J: TRBJ2-7; V: TRBV11-2; DNA: TGTGCCAGCACCGGACTGGAGAGCTACGAGCAGTACTTC; CDR3: CASTGLESYEQYF
size: -; D: -; J: TRBJ2-1; V: TRBV4-1; DNA: TGCGCCAGCAGCCAGGGGGTGGGCGCGGGGTACAATGAGCAGTTCTTC; CDR3: CASSQGVGAGYNEQFF
size: -; D: TRBD2; J: TRBJ2-1; V: TRBV30; DNA: TGTGCCTGGAGTCCATTCGCGGGGGTGGAATCGCAGTTCTTC; CDR3: CAWSPFAGVESQFF
size: -; D: -; J: TRBJ1-2; V: TRBV5-1; DNA: TGCGCCAGCAGCTTGGTAGGCAGGGAGGCAACCTTC; CDR3: CASSLVGREATF
size: -; D: TRBD1; J: TRBJ2-7; V: TRBV2; DNA: TGTGCCAGCAGCCCTAGGGGGACAGGAATCTCCTACGAGCAGTACTTC; CDR3: CASSPRGTGISYEQYF
size: -; D: TRBD1; J: TRBJ1-2; V: TRBV20-1; DNA: TGCAGTGCTAGTGGGACAGGGTTAGGCTACACCTTC; CDR3: CSASGTGLGYTF
size: -; D: TRBD1; J: TRBJ1-2; V: TRBV27; DNA: TGTGCCAGCAGCCCGAACAGGGGGCTCGCCTATGGCTACACCTTC; CDR3: CASSPNRGLAYGYTF
size: -; D: TRBD2; J: TRBJ2-5; V: TRBV7-2; DNA: TGTGCCAGCAGCTTAGGTAGACTAGCGGGGGAATTGGAGACCCAGTACTTC; CDR3: CASSLGRLAGELETQYF
size: -; D: TRBD1; J: TRBJ1-2; V: TRBV7-2; DNA: TGTGCCAGCACCAGAGACAGGGGGGTAAACTATGGCTACACCTTC; CDR3: CASTRDRGVNYGYTF
size: -; D: -; J: TRBJ1-2; V: TRBV6-5; DNA: TGTGCCAGCAGTTATTCCACCCAGTCTAACTATGGCTACACCTTC; CDR3: CASSYSTQSNYGYTF
size: -; D: -; J: TRBJ1-6; V: TRBV11-2; DNA: TGTGCCAGCAGCTCATGGTCGACAGGCGATCCACTTTCACCCCTCCACTTT; CDR3: CASSSWSTGDPLSPLHF
size: -; D: TRBD2; J: TRBJ2-1; V: TRBV4-1; DNA: TGCGCCAGCAGCCAAGGCGCCGGGACTAGGGAGTACAATGAGCAGTTCTTC; CDR3: CASSQGAGTREYNEQFF
size: -; D: -; J: TRBJ1-1; V: TRBV11-2; DNA: TGTGCCAGCAGCCATCCCCTAGGCACTGAAGCTTTCTTT; CDR3: CASSHPLGTEAFF
size: -; D: -; J: TRBJ2-3; V: TRBV5-4; DNA: TGTGCCAGCAGCTTGGGTCGGAGAAATACGCAGTATTTT; CDR3: CASSLGRRNTQYF
size: -; D: TRBD2; J: TRBJ2-3; V: TRBV6-4; DNA: TGTGCCAGCAGTTCCAGCGGGGGTTGGGATACGCAGTATTTT; CDR3: CASSSSGGWDTQYF
size: -; D: TRBD1; J: TRBJ1-2; V: TRBV18; DNA: TGTGCCAGCTCACTAACTACAGGGGACAACTATGGCTACACCTTC; CDR3: CASSLTTGDNYGYTF
size: -; D: -; J: TRBJ2-2; V: TRBV30; DNA: TGTGCCTGGACCCCCGGGTTTCGAGGGGGGGCCGTCGGGGAGCTGTTTTTT; CDR3: CAWTPGFRGGAVGELFF
size: -; D: TRBD1; J: TRBJ2-7; V: TRBV6-5; DNA: TGTGCCAGCAGTCCGGACAGGGTACCCTTGAAGCAGTACTTC; CDR3: CASSPDRVPLKQYF
size: -; D: TRBD2; J: TRBJ2-2; V: TRBV7-6; DNA: TGTGCCAGCAGCTTAGTAGGCGGAGCGGGGACCGGGGAGCTGTTTTTT; CDR3: CASSLVGGAGTGELFF
size: -; D: TRBD2; J: TRBJ2-7; V: TRBV4-1; DNA: TGCGCCAGCAGCCAACGCGGGGGGGCCGCCTACGAGCAGTACTTC; CDR3: CASSQRGGAAYEQYF
size: -; D: TRBD1; J: TRBJ2-5; V: TRBV19; DNA: TGTGCCAGTAGGCGCCGGGACAGGGGGCGAGAGACCCAGTACTTC; CDR3: CASRRRDRGRETQYF
size: -; D: TRBD2; J: TRBJ2-5; V: TRBV18; DNA: TGTGCCAGCTCATTACCGGGACTAGCGGAGCAAGAGACCCAGTACTTC; CDR3: CASSLPGLAEQETQYF
size: -; D: -; J: TRBJ1-6; V: TRBV28; DNA: TGTGCCAGCAGTCCGCCGCGCGGGACTAATTCACCCCTCCACTTT; CDR3: CASSPPRGTNSPLHF
size: -; D: TRBD1; J: TRBJ1-1; V: TRBV7-3; DNA: TGTGCCAGCAGCTTGACAGGGGACACTGAAGCTTTCTTT; CDR3: CASSLTGDTEAFF
size: -; D: -; J: TRBJ2-1; V: TRBV11-2; DNA: TGTGCCAGCAGCTTCCTACGTGTTGAGCAGTTCTTC; CDR3: CASSFLRVEQFF
size: -; D: -; J: TRBJ1-5; V: TRBV2; DNA: TGTGCCAGCAGTGATAACAGGACAGCATATAGCAATCAGCCCCAGCATTTT; CDR3: CASSDNRTAYSNQPQHF
size: -; D: TRBD2; J: TRBJ2-3; V: TRBV10-3; DNA: TGTGCCATCAGTGACAGTCGGGGGGTTTCTTTAGATACGCAGTATTTT; CDR3: CAISDSRGVSLDTQYF
size: -; D: TRBD1; J: TRBJ2-2; V: TRBV5-1; DNA: TGCGCCAGCAGCGGGGGACAGGGTCGAACCGGGGAGCTGTTTTTT; CDR3: CASSGGQGRTGELFF
size: -; D: TRBD1; J: TRBJ1-5; V: TRBV4-1; DNA: TGCGCCAGCAGCCTACAGGGGAATCAGCCCCAGCATTTT; CDR3: CASSLQGNQPQHF
size: -; D: -; J: TRBJ1-1; V: TRBV30; DNA: TGTGCCTGGATTGGGACATATGCCGGAGCTTTCTTT; CDR3: CAWIGTYAGAFF
size: -; D: -; J: TRBJ2-1; V: TRBV6-6; DNA: TGTGCCAGCAGTTACCTGTACAACAATGAGCAGTTCTTC; CDR3: CASSYLYNNEQFF
size: -; D: TRBD1; J: TRBJ1-1; V: TRBV4-1; DNA: TGCGCCAGCAGTCTTACTGGGACAGCGAACACTGAAGCTTTCTTT; CDR3: CASSLTGTANTEAFF
size: -; D: TRBD1; J: TRBJ1-1; V: TRBV28; DNA: TGTGCCAGCAGTAAAAGGACAGGGTCCACTGAAGCTTTCTTT; CDR3: CASSKRTGSTEAFF
size: -; D: -; J: TRBJ1-4; V: TRBV5-6; DNA: TGTGCCAGCAGCTCGACAGGCGTTAGTGAAAAACTGTTTTTT; CDR3: CASSSTGVSEKLFF
size: -; D: -; J: TRBJ1-4; V: TRBV30; DNA: TGTGCCTGCTTGACTAATGAAAAACTGTTTTTT; CDR3: CACLTNEKLFF
size: -; D: TRBD1; J: TRBJ1-4; V: TRBV3-1/TRBV3-2; DNA: TGTGCCAGCAGCCAAGGTTGGGCCCGGGACAGGAATGAAAAACTGTTTTTT; CDR3: CASSQGWARDRNEKLFF